Detailed here is one TCR beta chain. Clones were read by immunoSEQ multiplex PCR, and TCRdb kept only the in-frame ones, dropping some. The sample shows roughly 480,000 clones, 89% of them seen only once. These data are taken from a study of blood T cell repertoires in COVID-19. Deletions cut 4 bases from V and 4 bases from J, with 20 bases between. Looked up from germline, CDR1 is MDHEN and CDR2 is SYDVKM. The CDR3 runs 18 residues. The sequence was obtained from a man between 18 and 29 years old with COVID-19, enrolled during active disease. Sequencing was carried out using peripheral blood. J is TRBJ2-6 and V is TRBV28, with a weak D call TRBD1 (6 bases). CDR3 bases: TGTGCCAGCAGTTCCACAGGGAACTTCTTGCGGGGGGCCAACGTCCTGACTTTC. The encoded protein is CASSSTGNFLRGANVLTF.